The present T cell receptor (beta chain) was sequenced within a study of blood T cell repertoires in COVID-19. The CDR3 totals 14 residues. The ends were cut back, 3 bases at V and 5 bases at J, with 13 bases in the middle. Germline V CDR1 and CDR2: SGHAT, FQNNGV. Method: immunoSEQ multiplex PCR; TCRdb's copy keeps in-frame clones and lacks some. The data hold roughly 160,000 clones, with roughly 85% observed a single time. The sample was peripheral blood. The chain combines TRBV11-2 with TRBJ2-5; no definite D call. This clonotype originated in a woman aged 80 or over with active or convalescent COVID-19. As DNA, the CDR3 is TGTGCCAGCAGCTTGCTCACCAGGTCCGAGACCCAGTACTTC. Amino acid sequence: CASSLLTRSETQYF.